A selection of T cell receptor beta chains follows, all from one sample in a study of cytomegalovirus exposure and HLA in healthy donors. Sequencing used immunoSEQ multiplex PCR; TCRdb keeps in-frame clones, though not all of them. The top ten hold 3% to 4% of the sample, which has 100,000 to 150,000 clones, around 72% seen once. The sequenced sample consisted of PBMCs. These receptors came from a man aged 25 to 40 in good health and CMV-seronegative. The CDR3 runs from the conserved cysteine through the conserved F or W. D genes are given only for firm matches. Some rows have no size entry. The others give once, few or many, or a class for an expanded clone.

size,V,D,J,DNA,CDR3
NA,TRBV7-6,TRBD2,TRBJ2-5,TGTGCCAGCAGCTTAGTAGCGGGGGGCTCGGGTGAGACCCAGTACTTC,CASSLVAGGSGETQYF
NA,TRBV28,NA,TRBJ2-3,TGTGCCAGCAGTCCCCGGACCTACAGGGTACGCTCAGATACGCAGTATTTT,CASSPRTYRVRSDTQYF
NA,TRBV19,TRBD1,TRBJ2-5,TGTGCCAGTAGTATTACAGGGGGCCGACAAGAGACCCAGTACTTC,CASSITGGRQETQYF
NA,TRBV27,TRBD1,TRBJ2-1,TGTGCCAGCAGTGTCCAGGGGGACCCCTACAATGAGCAGTTCTTC,CASSVQGDPYNEQFF
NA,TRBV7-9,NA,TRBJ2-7,TGTGCCAGCAGCCAACTCGGAGCAGTTTCCTACGAGCAGTACTTC,CASSQLGAVSYEQYF
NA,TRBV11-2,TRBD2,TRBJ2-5,TGTGCCAGCAGCTCTCTAGCGGGGGGTGCGGAGACCCAGTACTTC,CASSSLAGGAETQYF
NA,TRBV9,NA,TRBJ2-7,TGTGCCAGCAGCGTATTCGGGGGCTCCTACGAGCAGTACTTC,CASSVFGGSYEQYF
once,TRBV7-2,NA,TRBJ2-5,TGTGCCAGCAGCTTTTTAGGGGCGGAGACCCAGTACTTC,CASSFLGAETQYF
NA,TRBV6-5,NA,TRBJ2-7,TGTGCCAGCAGTTACTACAGGGCGGCCTACGAGCAGTACTTC,CASSYYRAAYEQYF
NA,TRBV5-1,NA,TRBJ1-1,TGCGCCAGCACCGTGAGGGACATCAACACTGAAGCTTTCTTT,CASTVRDINTEAFF
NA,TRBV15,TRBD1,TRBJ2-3,TGTGCCACCAGCGCGGGACAGGGGGCGACAGATACGCAGTATTTT,CATSAGQGATDTQYF
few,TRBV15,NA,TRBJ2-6,TGTGCCACCAGCAGAGATTCACAAACTGGGGCCAACGTCCTGACTTTC,CATSRDSQTGANVLTF
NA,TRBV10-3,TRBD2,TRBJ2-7,TGTGCCATCAGTGGGGGGGGATCTTCCCCCTACGAGCAGTACTTC,CAISGGGSSPYEQYF
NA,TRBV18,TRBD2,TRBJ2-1,TGTGCCAGCTCACCAGTAGCGGGGGAAGAGTACAATGAGCAGTTCTTC,CASSPVAGEEYNEQFF
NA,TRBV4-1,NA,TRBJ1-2,TGCGCCAGCAGCCGACCAAAGGACAGAGCCTATGGCTACACCTTC,CASSRPKDRAYGYTF
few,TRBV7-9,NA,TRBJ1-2,TGTGCCAGCAGCTTAGAGCAGGGTCGGAACTATGGCTACACCTTC,CASSLEQGRNYGYTF
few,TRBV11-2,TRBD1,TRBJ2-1,TGTGCCAGCAGCTTAATATTAGGACAGGGGGCGGGTGAGCAGTTCTTC,CASSLILGQGAGEQFF
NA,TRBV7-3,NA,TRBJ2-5,TGTGCCAGCAGCCCGGGTAACCAAGAGACCCAGTACTTC,CASSPGNQETQYF
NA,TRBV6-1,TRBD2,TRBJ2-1,TGTGCCAGCACTTTATCGGGACTAGCGAATAATGAGCAGTTCTTC,CASTLSGLANNEQFF
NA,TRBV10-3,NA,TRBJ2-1,TGTGCCATCAGCCCAGGACTGCAAAGTAACAATGAGCAGTTCTTC,CAISPGLQSNNEQFF
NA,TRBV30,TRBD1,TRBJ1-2,TGTGCCTTTTTCGACAGGGGCCTTCAAGCTAACTATGGCTACACCTTC,CAFFDRGLQANYGYTF
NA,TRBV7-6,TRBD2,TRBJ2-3,TGTGCCAGCAGCTTTGGTGCTTTAGCGGGGACCACAGATACGCAGTATTTT,CASSFGALAGTTDTQYF
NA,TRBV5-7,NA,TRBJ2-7,TGTGCCAGCAGCTTGCCCCCCCGGGAGCAGCAAAACGCCGGGCACTTC,CASSLPPREQQNAGHF
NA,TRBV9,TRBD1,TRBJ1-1,TGTGCCAGCAGCGTAGATAACAGGGGGACTACCACTGAAGCTTTCTTT,CASSVDNRGTTTEAFF
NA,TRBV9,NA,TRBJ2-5,TGTGCCAGCAGCGGGACAGCAAAAGAGACCCAGTACTTC,CASSGTAKETQYF
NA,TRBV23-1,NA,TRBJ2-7,TGCGCCAGCAGTCAATGCGGAGAAACAGGGAGGGAGTACGAGCAGTACTTC,CASSQCGETGREYEQYF
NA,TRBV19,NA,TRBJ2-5,TGTGCCAGTAGTATTATGAGGGAAGAGACCCAGTACTTC,CASSIMREETQYF
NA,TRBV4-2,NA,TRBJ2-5,TGTGCCAGCAGCCAAGATCGCAGGGAAGAGACCCAGTACTTC,CASSQDRREETQYF
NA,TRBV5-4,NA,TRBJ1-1,TGTGCCAGCAGCTTGGCGGCCAGGGGTAACACTGAAGCTTTCTTT,CASSLAARGNTEAFF
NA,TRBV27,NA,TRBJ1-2,TGTGCCAGCAGTTTAGACGGGGGGGCTAACTATGGCTACACCTTC,CASSLDGGANYGYTF
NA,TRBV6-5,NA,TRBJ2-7,TGTGCCAGCAGTTACCAGCGATTGAGCTCCTACGAGCAGTACTTC,CASSYQRLSSYEQYF
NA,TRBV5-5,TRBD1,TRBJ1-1,TGTGCCAGCAGCAAGCCGACAGGGGTACTGAACACTGAAGCTTTCTTT,CASSKPTGVLNTEAFF
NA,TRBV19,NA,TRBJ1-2,TGTGCCAGTAGTTTCACACAGGGAACTGGCTACACCTTC,CASSFTQGTGYTF
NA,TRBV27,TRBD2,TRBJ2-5,TGTGCCAGCAGTTTATCTCCCGGGACTACTGAGGAGACCCAGTACTTC,CASSLSPGTTEETQYF
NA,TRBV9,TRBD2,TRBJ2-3,TGTGCCAGCAGCGTAGCTCCCGGGGGGACAGATACGCAGTATTTT,CASSVAPGGTDTQYF
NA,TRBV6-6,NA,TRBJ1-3,TGTGCCAGCAGTTGGGCAGACTCTGGAAACACCATATATTTT,CASSWADSGNTIYF
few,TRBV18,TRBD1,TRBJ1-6,TGTGCCAGCTCGGCGGACAGGGCGGGTGATTCACCCCTCCACTTT,CASSADRAGDSPLHF
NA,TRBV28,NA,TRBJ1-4,TGTGCCAGCAGTTCCAAATCTTTCTCAGGGCAAAGGAAGGAAAAACTGTTTTTT,CASSSKSFSGQRKEKLFF
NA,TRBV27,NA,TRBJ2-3,TGTGCCAGCAGTTTAGGTAGCGGACCAAGCACAGATACGCAGTATTTT,CASSLGSGPSTDTQYF
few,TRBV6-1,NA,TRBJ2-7,TGTGCCAGCAGTTCTGAGACAGGCCCGTCCTACGAGCAGTACTTC,CASSSETGPSYEQYF
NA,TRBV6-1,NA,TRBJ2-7,TGTGCCAGCAGTTTTTTTGACAGACCCGCCTACGAGCAGTACTTC,CASSFFDRPAYEQYF
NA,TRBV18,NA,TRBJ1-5,TGTGCCAGCTCACAAGGGACTGGGGGACAGCCCCAGCATTTT,CASSQGTGGQPQHF
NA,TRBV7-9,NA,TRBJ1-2,TGTGCCAGCAGCTTTGGACTTCGCGGGATCTACACCTTC,CASSFGLRGIYTF
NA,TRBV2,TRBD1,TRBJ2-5,TGTGCCAGCAGTGCAGACAGGGTCGGGACCCAGTACTTC,CASSADRVGTQYF
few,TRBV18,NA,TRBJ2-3,TGTGCCAGCTCACCCCCTAGCACAGATACGCAGTATTTT,CASSPPSTDTQYF
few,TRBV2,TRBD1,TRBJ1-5,TGTGCCAGCAGCCAGGGGGTCGATCAGCCCCAGCATTTT,CASSQGVDQPQHF
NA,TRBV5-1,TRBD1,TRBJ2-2,TGCGCCAGCAGCGGGAAGGGGGCCGCGAACACCGGGGAGCTGTTTTTT,CASSGKGAANTGELFF
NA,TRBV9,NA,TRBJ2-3,TGTGCCAGCAGCTACGAAGGAGCTTACACAGATACGCAGTATTTT,CASSYEGAYTDTQYF
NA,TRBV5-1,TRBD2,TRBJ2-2,TGCGCCAGCAGCTTGGCGACTACTAGCGGGGGGTACACCGGGGAGCTGTTTTTT,CASSLATTSGGYTGELFF
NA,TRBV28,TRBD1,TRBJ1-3,TGTGCCAGCAGTTTAGGCGGGACAGGGGAGAACACCATATATTTT,CASSLGGTGENTIYF
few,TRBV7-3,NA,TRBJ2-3,TGTGCCAGCAGCTTAGACATCACCACAGATACGCAGTATTTT,CASSLDITTDTQYF